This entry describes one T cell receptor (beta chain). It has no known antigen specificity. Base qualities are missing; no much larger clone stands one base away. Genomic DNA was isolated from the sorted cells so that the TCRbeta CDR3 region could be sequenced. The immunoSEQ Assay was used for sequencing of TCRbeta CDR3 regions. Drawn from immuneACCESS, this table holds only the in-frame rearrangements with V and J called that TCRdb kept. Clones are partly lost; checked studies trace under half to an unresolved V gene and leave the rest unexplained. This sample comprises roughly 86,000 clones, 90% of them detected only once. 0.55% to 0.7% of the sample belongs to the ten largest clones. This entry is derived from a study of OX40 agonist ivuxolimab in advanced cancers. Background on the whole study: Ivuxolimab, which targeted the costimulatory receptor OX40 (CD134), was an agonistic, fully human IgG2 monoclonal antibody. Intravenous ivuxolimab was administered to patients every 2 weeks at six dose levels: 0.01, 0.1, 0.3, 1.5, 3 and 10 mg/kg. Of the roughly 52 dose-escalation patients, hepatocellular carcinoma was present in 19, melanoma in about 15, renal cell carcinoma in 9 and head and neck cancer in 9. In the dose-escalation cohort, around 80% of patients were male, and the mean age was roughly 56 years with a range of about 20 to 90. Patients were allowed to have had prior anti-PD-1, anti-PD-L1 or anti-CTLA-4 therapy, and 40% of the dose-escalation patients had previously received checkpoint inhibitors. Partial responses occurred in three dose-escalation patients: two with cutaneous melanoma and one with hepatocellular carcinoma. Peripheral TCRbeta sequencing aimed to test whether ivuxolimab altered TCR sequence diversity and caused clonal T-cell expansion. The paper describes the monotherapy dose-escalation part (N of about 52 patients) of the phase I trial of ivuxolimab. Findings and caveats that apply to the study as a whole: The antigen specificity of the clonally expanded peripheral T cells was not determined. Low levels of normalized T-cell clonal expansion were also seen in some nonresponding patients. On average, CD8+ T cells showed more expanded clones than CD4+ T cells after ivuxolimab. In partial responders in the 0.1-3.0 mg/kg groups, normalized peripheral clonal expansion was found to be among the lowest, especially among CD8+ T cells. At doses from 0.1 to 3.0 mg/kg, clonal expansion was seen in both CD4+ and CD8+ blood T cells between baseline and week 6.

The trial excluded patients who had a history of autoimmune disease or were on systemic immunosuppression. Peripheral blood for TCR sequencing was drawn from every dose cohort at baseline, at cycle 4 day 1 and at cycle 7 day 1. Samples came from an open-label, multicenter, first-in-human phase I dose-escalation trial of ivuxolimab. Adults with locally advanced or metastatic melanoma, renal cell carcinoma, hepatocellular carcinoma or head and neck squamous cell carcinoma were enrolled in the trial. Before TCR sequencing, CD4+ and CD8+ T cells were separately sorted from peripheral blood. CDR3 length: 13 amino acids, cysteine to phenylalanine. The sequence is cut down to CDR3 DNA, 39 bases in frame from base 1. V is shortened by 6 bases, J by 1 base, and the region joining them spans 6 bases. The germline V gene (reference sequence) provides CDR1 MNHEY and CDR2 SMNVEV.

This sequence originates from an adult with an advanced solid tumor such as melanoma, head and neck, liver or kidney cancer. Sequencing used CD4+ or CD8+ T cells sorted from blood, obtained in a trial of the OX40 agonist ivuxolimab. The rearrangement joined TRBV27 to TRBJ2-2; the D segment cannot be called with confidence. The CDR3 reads CASSRWNTGELFF. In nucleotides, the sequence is TGTGCCAGCAGCCGATGGAACACCGGGGAGCTGTTTTTT.